These 8 T cell receptor beta chains originate from one sample sequenced in a study of siplizumab effects on memory and regulatory T cells. Assay: immunoSEQ multiplex PCR; the TCRdb copy retains only in-frame clones and omits some. Seen here are roughly 100,000 clones, 93% observed once, and the top ten hold 6.5%. The sample was CD8+ T cells sorted from blood. Receptor source: a human donor in good health.

This sequence joins TRBV9 and TRBJ1-6; D gene ambiguous. Per germline, CDR1 SGDLS and CDR2 YYNGEE. The CDR3 spans 13 residues. V lost 4 bases and J lost 6, with 8 bases in between. CDR3 nucleotide sequence: TGTGCCAGCAGCTCAGAGGGTAATTCACCCCTCCACTTT. This sequence encodes CASSSEGNSPLHF.

The gene calls are TRBV7-9 and TRBJ2-1; D gene uncertain. The CDR3 has 14 residues. The V gene's germline CDR1 is SEHNR and CDR2 FQNEAQ (reference sequence). Trimming took off 5 bases at V and 4 bases at J, with 12 bases between the two ends. The CDR3 region has the DNA TGTGCCAGCAGCCTGACCGAGTCGTACAATGAGCAGTTCTTC. Its translation is CASSLTESYNEQFF.

The V and J genes are TRBV4-1 and TRBJ2-7, with D perhaps being TRBD1 or TRBD2 (5 bases each). From germline, CDR1 is MGHRA and CDR2 YSYEKL. Trimming removed 4 bases at V and 6 bases at J, with 10 bases between. This CDR3 is built from 12 residues. CDR3 amino acids: CASSRGPLEQYF. For the CDR3, the DNA is TGCGCCAGCAGCCGGGGACCTCTCGAGCAGTACTTC.

The CDR3 nucleotides are TGCGCCAGCAGCTTGTCCGGGGGCGAGGGTTCACCCCTCCACTTT. It is translated as CASSLSGGEGSPLHF. The rearrangement uses TRBV5-1 and TRBJ1-6; the D gene is possibly TRBD1 (6 bases). The CDR3 spans 15 residues. V was trimmed by 1 base and J by 9 bases, leaving 14 bases between them. Germline CDR1 SGHRS, CDR2 YFSETQ.

The chain links TRBV7-3 to TRBJ2-7; 12 nucleotides agree with TRBD2. There are 17 residues in the CDR3. Trimming removed 6 bases from V and 3 bases from J; junction bases left unmatched: 12. Germline CDR1 reads SGHTA; CDR2 reads FQGTGA. The CDR3 loop is CASSSGTSGSCLYEQYF. CDR3 DNA sequence: TGTGCCAGCAGTTCCGGGACTAGCGGGTCTTGTCTCTACGAGCAGTACTTC.

The chain has TRBV9 and TRBJ2-3; no reliable D call. The CDR3 has 13 amino acids. V shed 4 bases and J shed 6 bases, with 12 bases lying between them. CDR1 and CDR2 from the germline V gene are SGDLS and YYNGEE. The CDR3 is CASSPGSHDTQYF. The CDR3, as DNA: TGTGCCAGCAGCCCAGGAAGCCACGATACGCAGTATTTT.

The gene calls are TRBV7-6 and TRBJ1-5, with TRBD1 identical over 8 bases. The germline gives CDR1 SGHVS, CDR2 FNYEAQ. J gave up 6 bases and V 1 base, and 8 bases lay outside the gene matches. The CDR3 is 16 amino acids. The CDR3 DNA sequence: TGTGCCAGCAGCTTAGAGACAGGGGCGGGGATTCAGCCCCAGCATTTT. Amino acids: CASSLETGAGIQPQHF. Full variable domain (rest looked up from reference TRBV7-6 and TRBJ1-5): GAGVSQSPRYKVTKRGQDVALRCDPISGHVSLYWYRQALGQGPEFLTYFNYEAQQDKSGLPNDRFSAERPEGSISTLTIQRTEQRDSAMYRCASSLETGAGIQPQHFGDGTRLSIL.

The chain is built from TRBV7-9 and TRBJ2-5, with D hard to call. CDR1 SEHNR and CDR2 FQNEAQ come from the germline V gene (reference sequence). The V gene lost 4 bases and the J gene lost 0 bases, with 12 bases spanning the gap. The CDR3 extends over 15 amino acids. This chain's CDR3 is CASSSLDGHQETQYF. DNA of the CDR3: TGTGCCAGCAGCTCTTTGGATGGCCACCAAGAGACCCAGTACTTC. The full variable domain, with the rest looked up from reference TRBV7-9 and TRBJ2-5, is DTGVSQNPRHKITKRGQNVTFRCDPISEHNRLYWYRQTLGQGPEFLTYFQNEAQLEKSRLLSDRFSAERPKGSFSTLEIQRTEQGDSAMYLCASSSLDGHQETQYFGPGTRLLVL.